A single sample gave rise to the 4 T cell receptor delta chains below, sequenced in a study of γδ T cells in repeated Plasmodium falciparum infection. TCRdb re-called the multiplex PCR reads with CATT. This table has more than 70,000 delta-chain clones, 0.8% to 1% appearing once. Vgamma9/Vdelta2+ and Vdelta2-negative gammadelta T cells were flow-sorted from PBMC for bulk sequencing. The sample consisted of gamma-delta T cells from blood. These receptors came from a pool of human donors (malaria-infected and uninfected, not separated).

The table lists this clone with a few counts. TCRdb lists the protein of a much larger clone for this DNA, which differs at residue 17, so this is likely a read error; the protein given here is translated from the DNA itself. The gene calls are TRDV1 and TRDJ1, with 8 bases identical to TRDD3. The J gene was not available in TCRdb and was assigned here by matching the DNA to germline segments. Germline CDR1 reads TSWWSYY; CDR2 reads QGS. The CDR3 is 20 amino acids. As DNA, the CDR3 is TGTGCTCTTGGGGACCACACCCAAAACTGGGGGCCCGCTCACACCGATAGACTCATCTTT. Its protein is CALGDHTQNWGPAHTDRLIF.

This clone was detected only a few times. The protein given by TCRdb reflects a much larger clone and differs at residue 21 from this DNA's translation, likely from a read error; the protein shown is the DNA's translation. The chain uses TRDV1 and TRDJ1, with a possible D match to TRDD3 (6 bases). Looked up from germline, CDR1 is TSWWSYY and CDR2 is QGS. The CDR3 consists of 26 residues. Trimming removed 1 base at V and 3 bases at J, with 45 bases between. CDR3 protein: CALGEPLGSPNPTGHVCPRDADKLIF. The CDR3 DNA reads TGTGCTCTTGGGGAACCACTCGGTTCCCCTAACCCTACTGGGCATGTTTGTCCGCGGGACGCCGATAAACTCATCTTT.

A word on this clone: TCRdb's protein, taken from a much larger clone, differs from this DNA's translation at residue 14, likely owing to a read error; the protein displayed comes from the DNA. The gene calls are TRDV1 and TRDJ1; 7 positions agree with TRDD3. No J gene was available from TCRdb, and it was assigned here by a germline match of the DNA. Germline V gene data show CDR1 as TSWWSYY and CDR2 as QGS. This CDR3 contains 21 residues. Unmatched junction bases numbered 23, after V lost 4 bases and J lost 0 bases. CDR3: CALGVSPTLSYWGLYTDKLIF. For the CDR3, the DNA is TGTGCTCTTGGGGTTTCGCCTACTCTATCTTACTGGGGACTTTACACCGATAAACTCATCTTT.

A remark on this clone: TCRdb attributes to this sequence the protein of a much larger clone, which differs from the DNA translation at residue 5; a read error is likely, and the protein displayed is translated from the DNA. The chain employs TRDV1 and TRDJ1; 11 nucleotides agree with TRDD3. TCRdb lists no J gene, so it was determined here by aligning the DNA to germline. The CDR3 covers 17 residues. J gave up 1 base and V 4 bases, and 8 bases lay outside the gene matches. Germline V lookup: CDR1 TSWWSYY, CDR2 QGS. The CDR3 DNA follows: TGTGCTCTTGGGGGATTATGGGGGATACGAGGCACCGATAAACTCATCTTT. Residues: CALGGLWGIRGTDKLIF.